This T cell receptor beta chain was identified during a study of identical twins (TCRdb year 2016). With respect to the entire study: TCR alpha and beta repertoires from monozygotic twins, unrelated adults of various ages and cord blood were deep-sequenced to test whether fetal clonotypes persist. Replicate twin experiments were performed at different times using different library preparation protocols to rule out contamination. The investigation overall reported the following: Abundant cord blood beta clonotypes carried fewer insertions; young adult naive repertoires showed a weaker similar trend, while memory repertoires showed none. In monozygotic twins, recombination models systematically underestimated out-of-frame TCR alpha sharing, but the models matched the sharing seen between unrelated individuals. Out-of-frame TCR alpha sequences shared between twins showed an excess of low generation-probability sequences compared with coincidental sharing between unrelated individuals. Because the same donors could not be followed over many years, the conclusions depended on cross-sectional statistical analysis. In beta out-of-frame sequences, excess twin sharing was weaker, because having fewer shared sequences lowered the signal-to-noise ratio. Invariant T cells such as MAIT and iNKT could partly confound zero-insertion analyses, though diverse VJ usage argued against this for most clonotypes.

With respect to this clonotype: It has no known antigen specificity. Base qualities were left out, and no much larger clone turns up one base away.

The library came from 5' RACE. Sequencing was carried out with an Illumina HiSeq 2000. A universal primer binding site was introduced by template switching, and a unique molecular identifier was present in the final cDNA, enabling accurate counting of TCR cDNA molecules. Specific primers in the conserved constant-segment region were used to synthesize first-strand cDNA for the TCR alpha and beta chains. To control for contamination, every cDNA library carried two barcodes: a SMART-Mk sample barcode plus Illumina barcodes. Two successive PCR steps introduced TruSeq adapter sequences along with Illumina sample barcodes. Sequencing of the TCR alpha and beta cDNA libraries was done on the Illumina HiSeq platform using custom primers. The authors' pipeline ran thus. Raw reads were processed with MiGEC to extract unique molecular identifiers, and MiXCR was used to determine CDR3 positions. For each individual, recombination models were inferred using an EM algorithm with the repgenHMM and IGoR tools. The analysis of shared clonotypes was done with the tcR package in R, with sharing normalized by the product of cloneset sizes. Out-of-frame nonproductive sequences were analyzed to study raw recombination free of thymic and clonal selection effects. TCRdb passed the public sequencing reads through fastp at Q25 and MiXCR, retaining productive beta sequences. Rows matching on CDR3 protein sequence are summarized as one entry with the most common DNA and genes. It is TCRdb's table, rather than the study itself, that gives the V and J calls and clone size. Present in this sample are some 500,000 distinct CDR3 sequences, 9.6% of which were seen just once. Of the sample, roughly 3% falls within the top ten clones.

Trimming at the junction amounts to 6 bases on V and 1 base on J, and the germline ends lie 14 bases apart. Reading from cysteine to phenylalanine, the CDR3 counts 15 amino acids. Solely the CDR3 DNA is kept, with 45 bases framed from the first base. The germline V gene yields MNHEY for CDR1 and SVGEGT for CDR2. Every donor in the study was a healthy Caucasian. The twin cohort comprised three pairs of female monozygotic twins, all aged roughly 18 to 30 years. The RNA used for TCR libraries was isolated from peripheral blood mononuclear cells. These data are also associated with another study on yellow fever vaccine responses in identical twins. The second investigation adds: According to the authors, in identical twins the way T cells responded to vaccination appeared partly convergent and partly personalized. The study precisely tracked vaccine-responding T cell clones in identical twins.

This chain joins TRBV6-2 or TRBV6-3 to TRBJ2-3; perhaps TRBD1 is the D gene, with 6 bases matching. Sequencing input: PBMCs. The clonotype was recovered from a woman aged 18-29 years in good health. Here is the DNA: TGTGCCAGCAGCGAACAGGGACCGGGCACAGATACGCAGTATTTT. It translates to CASSEQGPGTDTQYF.